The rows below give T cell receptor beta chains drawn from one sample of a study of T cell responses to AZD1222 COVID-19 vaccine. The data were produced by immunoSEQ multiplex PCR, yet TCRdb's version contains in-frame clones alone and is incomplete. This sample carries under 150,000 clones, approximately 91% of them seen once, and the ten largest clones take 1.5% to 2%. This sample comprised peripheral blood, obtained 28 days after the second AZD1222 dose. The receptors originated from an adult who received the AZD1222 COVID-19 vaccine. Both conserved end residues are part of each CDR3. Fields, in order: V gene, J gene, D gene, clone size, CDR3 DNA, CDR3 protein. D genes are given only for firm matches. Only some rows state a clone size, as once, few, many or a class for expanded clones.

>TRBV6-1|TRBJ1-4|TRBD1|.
TGTGCCAGCAGTGACCCGACGGACAGGGCGATATATGAAAAACTGTTTTTT
CASSDPTDRAIYEKLFF
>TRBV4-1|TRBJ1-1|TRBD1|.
TGCGCCAGCAGCCGTCGACAGGGTGGCACTGAAGCTTTCTTT
CASSRRQGGTEAFF
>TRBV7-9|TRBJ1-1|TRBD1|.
TGTGCCAGCAGCTTAGGGGGACAGGGGTCAGAAGCTTTCTTT
CASSLGGQGSEAFF
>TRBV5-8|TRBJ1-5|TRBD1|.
TGTGCCAGCAGCTTAGGGGGCAGGAGCAATCAGCCCCAGCATTTT
CASSLGGRSNQPQHF
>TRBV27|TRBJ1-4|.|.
TGTGCCAGCAGTCGGCCGGGACCTAATGAAAAACTGTTTTTT
CASSRPGPNEKLFF
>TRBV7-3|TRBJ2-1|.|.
TGTGCCAGCAGCTTAACTTTCGAGGTCCAGGCCTACAATGAGCAGTTCTTC
CASSLTFEVQAYNEQFF
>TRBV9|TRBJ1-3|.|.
TGTGCCAGCAGCGTAGAAGGGGCTGAGTATACTGGAAACACCATATATTTT
CASSVEGAEYTGNTIYF
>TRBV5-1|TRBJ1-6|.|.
TGCGCCAGCAGCTTGCGACATTTGGTAGTTGGCCGTTCTTTGAGTTCACCCCTCCACTTT
CASSLRHLVVGRSLSSPLHF
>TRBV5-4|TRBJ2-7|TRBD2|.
TGTGCCAGCAGCCTAGGACTAGCGGCGGGGGAGCAGTACTTC
CASSLGLAAGEQYF
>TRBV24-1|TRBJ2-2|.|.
TGTGCCACCAGTGCTTACAGAAACACCGGGGAGCTGTTTTTT
CATSAYRNTGELFF
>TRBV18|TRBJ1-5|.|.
TGTGCCAGCTCACCGGTCGCAGGGGCGACTTCCAATCAGCCCCAGCATTTT
CASSPVAGATSNQPQHF
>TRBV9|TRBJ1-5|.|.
TGTGCCAGCAGCCCAGAGGGCGGTAGCAATCAGCCCCAGCATTTT
CASSPEGGSNQPQHF
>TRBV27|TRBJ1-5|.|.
TGTGCCAGCAGTTTAGTGTCAGGGAATCAGCCCCAGCATTTT
CASSLVSGNQPQHF
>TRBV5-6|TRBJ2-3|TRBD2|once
TGTGCCAGCAGCTGGACTAGCGGGGGCCAAAACACAGATACGCAGTATTTT
CASSWTSGGQNTDTQYF
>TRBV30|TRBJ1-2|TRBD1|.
TGTGCCTGGAGGGGACAGGGGTTGGATGGCTACACCTTC
CAWRGQGLDGYTF
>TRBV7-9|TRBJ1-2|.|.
TGTGCCAGCAGCACCCCCGGGCTCGGGGGCTATGGCTACACCTTC
CASSTPGLGGYGYTF
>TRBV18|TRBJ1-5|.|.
TGTGCCAGCTCACCACGGGACACTGCGGAGCCCCAGCATTTT
CASSPRDTAEPQHF
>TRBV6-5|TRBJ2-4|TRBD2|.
TGTGCCAGCAGGGCAGGAGAAGCGGGAGTTCACATTCAGTACTTC
CASRAGEAGVHIQYF
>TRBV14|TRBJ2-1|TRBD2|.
TGTGCCAGCAGCGCCACTAGCGGGAGGACGGGGGATGAGCAGTTCTTC
CASSATSGRTGDEQFF